The entry that follows covers one T cell receptor (beta chain) sequence. The antigen remains undetermined. The sample originates from a study of T cells in Graves' hyperthyroidism and ophthalmopathy. About the study: Upon initial diagnosis and before any treatment, peripheral blood was collected. Points from the study as a whole: Stable hyperthyroidism was separated from ophthalmopathy by a model based on 13 V-J features. Also found in blood were most expanded thyroid clonotypes above 0.001.

Amplification yielded TCR beta CDR3 regions, with RNA transcripts as the source. First-round RT-PCR of the TCR CDR3 relied on the HTBI primer set. TCRdb ran MiXCR on the multiplex PCR reads and lists one entry per CDR3 protein. The sample consists of around 380,000 distinct CDR3 sequences, 13% of them appearing once. V shed 0 bases and J 6 bases; nucleotides not matched to a gene: 8. The germline CDR1 and CDR2 sequences are SGDLS and YYNGEE. The CDR3 totals 16 residues. Clinical symptoms, serum thyroxine, TRAb, thyroid ultrasound and orbital computed tomography established diagnosis. The chain combines TRBV9 with TRBJ2-1; 8 bases are shared with TRBD1. The sequence came from a man between 25 and 39 years old with Graves' hyperthyroidism that later progressed to Graves' ophthalmopathy. Sequenced sample: blood. In nucleotides, the CDR3 is TGTGCCAGCAGCGTAGCTGGGACAGGTTTTGGCAATGAGCAGTTCTTC. This sequence encodes CASSVAGTGFGNEQFF.